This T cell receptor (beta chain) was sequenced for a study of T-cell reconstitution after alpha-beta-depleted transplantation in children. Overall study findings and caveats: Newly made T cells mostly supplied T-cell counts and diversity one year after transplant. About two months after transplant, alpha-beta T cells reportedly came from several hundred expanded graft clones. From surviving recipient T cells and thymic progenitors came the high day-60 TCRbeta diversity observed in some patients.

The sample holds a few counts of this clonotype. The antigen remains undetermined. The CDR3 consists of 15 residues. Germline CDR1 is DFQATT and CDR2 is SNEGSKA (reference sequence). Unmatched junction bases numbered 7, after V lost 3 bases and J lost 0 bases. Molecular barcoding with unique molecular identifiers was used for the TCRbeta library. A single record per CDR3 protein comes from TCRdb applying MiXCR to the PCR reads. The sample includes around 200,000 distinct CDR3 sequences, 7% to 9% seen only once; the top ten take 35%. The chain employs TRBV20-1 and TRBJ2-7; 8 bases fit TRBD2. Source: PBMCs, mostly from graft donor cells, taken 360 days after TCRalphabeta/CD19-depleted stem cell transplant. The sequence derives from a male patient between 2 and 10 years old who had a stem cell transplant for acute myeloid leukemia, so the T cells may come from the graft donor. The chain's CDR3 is CSASPSGLSSYEQYF. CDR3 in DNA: TGCAGTGCTAGCCCTAGCGGGCTCAGCTCCTACGAGCAGTACTTC.